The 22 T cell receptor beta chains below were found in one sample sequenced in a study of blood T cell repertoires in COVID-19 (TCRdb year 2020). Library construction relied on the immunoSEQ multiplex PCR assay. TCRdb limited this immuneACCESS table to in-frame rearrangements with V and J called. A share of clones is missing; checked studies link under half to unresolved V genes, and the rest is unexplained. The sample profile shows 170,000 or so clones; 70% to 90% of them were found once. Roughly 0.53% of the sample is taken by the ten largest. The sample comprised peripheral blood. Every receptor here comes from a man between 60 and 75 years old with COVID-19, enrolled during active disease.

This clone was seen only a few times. CDR3 amino acids: CASSFYTNNGYTF. The CDR3 region has the DNA TGTGCCAGCAGCTTTTATACAAACAATGGCTACACCTTC. This chain connects TRBV7-2 to TRBJ1-2; D unresolved. This CDR3 is built from 13 residues. V was pared by 3 bases and J by 6 bases, with 11 bases between. The V gene's germline CDR1 is SGHTA and CDR2 FQGNSA.

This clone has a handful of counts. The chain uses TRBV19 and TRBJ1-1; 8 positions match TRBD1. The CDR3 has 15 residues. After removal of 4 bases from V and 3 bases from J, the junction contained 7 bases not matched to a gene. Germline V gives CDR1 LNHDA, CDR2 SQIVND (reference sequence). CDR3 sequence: CASSTQTGVHTEAFF. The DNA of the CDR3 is TGTGCCAGTAGTACCCAGACAGGGGTTCACACTGAAGCTTTCTTT. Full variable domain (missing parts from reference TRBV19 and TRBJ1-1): DGGITQSPKYLFRKEGQNVTLSCEQNLNHDAMYWYRQDPGQGLRLIYYSQIVNDFQKGDIAEGYSVSREKKESFPLTVTSAQKNPTAFYLCASSTQTGVHTEAFFGQGTRLTVV.

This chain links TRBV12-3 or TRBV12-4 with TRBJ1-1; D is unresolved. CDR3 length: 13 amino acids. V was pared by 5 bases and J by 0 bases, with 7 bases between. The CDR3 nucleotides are TGTGCCAGCAGTCGAACTCTGAACACTGAAGCTTTCTTT. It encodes CASSRTLNTEAFF.

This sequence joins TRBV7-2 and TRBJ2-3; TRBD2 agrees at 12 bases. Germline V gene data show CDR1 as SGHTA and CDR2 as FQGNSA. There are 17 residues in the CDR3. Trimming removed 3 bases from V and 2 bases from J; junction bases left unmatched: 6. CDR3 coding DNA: TGTGCCAGCAGCTTTCTCAGGACTAGCGGGGCCACAGATACGCAGTATTTT. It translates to CASSFLRTSGATDTQYF.

The CDR3 here is CASSSSGGTQPQHF. In DNA form, the CDR3 reads TGTGCCAGCAGCTCCTCAGGGGGAACTCAGCCCCAGCATTTT. This chain connects TRBV7-2 to TRBJ1-5; TRBD1 agrees at 7 bases. The CDR3 has 14 amino acids. V lost 4 bases and J lost 6; bases outside the gene matches: 6. The germline gives CDR1 SGHTA, CDR2 FQGNSA.

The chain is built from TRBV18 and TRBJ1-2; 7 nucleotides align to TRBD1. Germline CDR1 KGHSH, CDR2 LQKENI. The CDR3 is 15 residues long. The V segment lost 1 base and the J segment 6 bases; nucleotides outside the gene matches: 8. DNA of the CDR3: TGTGCCAGCTCACCACGTACAGGGGTAACGGATGGCTACACCTTC. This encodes CASSPRTGVTDGYTF.

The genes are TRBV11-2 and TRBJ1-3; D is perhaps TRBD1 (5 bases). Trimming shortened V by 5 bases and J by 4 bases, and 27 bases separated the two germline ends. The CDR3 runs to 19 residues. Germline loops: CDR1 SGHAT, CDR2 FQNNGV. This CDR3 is CASSLSWGYERQLGNTIYF. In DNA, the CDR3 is TGTGCCAGCAGCCTCTCTTGGGGCTACGAGCGTCAACTAGGAAACACCATATATTTT. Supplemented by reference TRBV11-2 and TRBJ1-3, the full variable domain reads EAGVAQSPRYKIIEKRQSVAFWCNPISGHATLYWYQQILGQGPKLLIQFQNNGVVDDSQLPKDRFSAERLKGVDSTLKIQPAKLEDSAVYLCASSLSWGYERQLGNTIYFGEGSWLTVV.

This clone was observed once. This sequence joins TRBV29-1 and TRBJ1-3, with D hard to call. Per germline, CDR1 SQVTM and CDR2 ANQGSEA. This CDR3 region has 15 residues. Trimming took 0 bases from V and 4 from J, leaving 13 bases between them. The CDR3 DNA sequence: TGCAGCGTTGAAGATCAGGCCAGATCAGGAAACACCATATATTTT. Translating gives CSVEDQARSGNTIYF.

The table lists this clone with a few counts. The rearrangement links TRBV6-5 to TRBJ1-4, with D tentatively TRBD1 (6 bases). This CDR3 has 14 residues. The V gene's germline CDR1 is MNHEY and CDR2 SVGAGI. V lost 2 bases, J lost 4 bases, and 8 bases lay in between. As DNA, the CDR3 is TGTGCCAGCAGTTACGGACAGAGTAATGAAAAACTGTTTTTT. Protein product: CASSYGQSNEKLFF.

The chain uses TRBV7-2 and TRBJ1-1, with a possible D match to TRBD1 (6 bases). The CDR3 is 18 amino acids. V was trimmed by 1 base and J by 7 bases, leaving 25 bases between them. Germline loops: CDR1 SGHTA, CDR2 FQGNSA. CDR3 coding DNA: TGTGCCAGCAGCTTAGTTTTGGGACAAGGAGTTGGGCCCGATGAAGCTTTCTTT. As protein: CASSLVLGQGVGPDEAFF.

This CDR3 reads CASSASGFTDTQYF. The CDR3 DNA reads TGTGCCAGCAGCGCTAGCGGGTTCACAGATACGCAGTATTTT. The rearrangement uses TRBV7-9 and TRBJ2-3; 8 bases align to TRBD2. This CDR3 has 14 residues. V lost 5 bases and J lost 2; bases outside the gene matches: 3. Germline V lookup: CDR1 SEHNR, CDR2 FQNEAQ (reference sequence).

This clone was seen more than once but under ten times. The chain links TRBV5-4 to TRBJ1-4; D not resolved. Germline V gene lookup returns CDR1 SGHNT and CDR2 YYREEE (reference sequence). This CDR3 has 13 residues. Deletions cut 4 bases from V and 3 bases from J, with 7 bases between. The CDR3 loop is CASSPDSNEKLFF. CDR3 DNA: TGTGCCAGCAGCCCGGACTCTAATGAAAAACTGTTTTTT.

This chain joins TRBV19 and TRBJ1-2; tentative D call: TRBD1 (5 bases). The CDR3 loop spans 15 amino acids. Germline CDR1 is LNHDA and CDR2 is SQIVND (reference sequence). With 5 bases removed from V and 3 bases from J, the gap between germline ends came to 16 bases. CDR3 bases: TGTGCCAGTAGTGTCGGGGGTGGACACGACTATGGCTACACCTTC. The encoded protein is CASSVGGGHDYGYTF.

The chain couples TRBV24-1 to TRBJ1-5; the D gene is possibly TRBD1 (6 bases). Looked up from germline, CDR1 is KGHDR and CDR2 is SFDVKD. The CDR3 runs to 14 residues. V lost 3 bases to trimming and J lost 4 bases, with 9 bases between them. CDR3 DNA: TGTGCCACCAGTGATGGACAGATAAATCAGCCCCAGCATTTT. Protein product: CATSDGQINQPQHF.

CDR3 region: CARTGTSGGAEKDTQYF. The CDR3 DNA reads as TGCGCCAGAACCGGGACTAGCGGGGGGGCCGAGAAAGATACGCAGTATTTT. The chain links TRBV10-1 to TRBJ2-3; 16 bases are a match to TRBD2. The germline V gene encodes CDR1 WNHNN and CDR2 SYGVQD (reference sequence). V lost 9 bases and J lost 5; bases outside the gene matches: 11. CDR3 length: 17 amino acids.

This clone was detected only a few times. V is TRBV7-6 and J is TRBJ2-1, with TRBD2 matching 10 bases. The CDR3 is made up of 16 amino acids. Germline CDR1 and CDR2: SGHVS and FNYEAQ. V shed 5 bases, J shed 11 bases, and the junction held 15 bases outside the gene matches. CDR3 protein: CASSIQPPGLANQQFF. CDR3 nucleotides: TGTGCCAGCAGCATACAACCGCCGGGACTAGCGAATCAGCAGTTCTTC.

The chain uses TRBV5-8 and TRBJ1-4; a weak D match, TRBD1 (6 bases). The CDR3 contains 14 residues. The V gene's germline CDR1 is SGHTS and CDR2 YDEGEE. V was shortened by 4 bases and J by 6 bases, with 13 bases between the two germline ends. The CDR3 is CASSTGRAYEKLFF. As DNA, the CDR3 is TGTGCCAGCAGCACAGGGAGGGCCTATGAAAAACTGTTTTTT.

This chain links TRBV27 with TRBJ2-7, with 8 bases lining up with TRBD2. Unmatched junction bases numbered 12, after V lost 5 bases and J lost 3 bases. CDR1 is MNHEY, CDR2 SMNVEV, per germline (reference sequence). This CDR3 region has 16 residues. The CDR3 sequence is CASSPGDLSGSYEQYF. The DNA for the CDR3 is TGTGCCAGCAGTCCCGGGGACCTCAGCGGGAGCTACGAGCAGTACTTC.

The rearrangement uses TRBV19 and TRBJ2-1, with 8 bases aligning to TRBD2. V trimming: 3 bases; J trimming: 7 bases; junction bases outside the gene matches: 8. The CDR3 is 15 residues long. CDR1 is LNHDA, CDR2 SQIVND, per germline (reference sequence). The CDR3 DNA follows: TGTGCCAGTAGTATTCAGCGGGGGCAGTGGAATGAGCAGTTCTTC. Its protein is CASSIQRGQWNEQFF.

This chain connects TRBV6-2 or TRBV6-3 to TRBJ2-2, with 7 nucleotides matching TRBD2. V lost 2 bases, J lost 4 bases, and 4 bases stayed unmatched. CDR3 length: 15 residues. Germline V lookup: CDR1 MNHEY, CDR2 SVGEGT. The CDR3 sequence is CASSYPGGITGELFF. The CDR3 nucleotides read TGTGCCAGCAGTTACCCCGGGGGGATCACCGGGGAGCTGTTTTTT.

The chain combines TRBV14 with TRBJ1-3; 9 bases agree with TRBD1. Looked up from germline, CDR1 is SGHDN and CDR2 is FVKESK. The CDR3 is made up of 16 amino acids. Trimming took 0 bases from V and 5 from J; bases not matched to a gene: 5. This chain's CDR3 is CASSQDSGQGRNTIYF. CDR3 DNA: TGTGCCAGCAGCCAAGATTCAGGACAGGGGAGAAACACCATATATTTT.

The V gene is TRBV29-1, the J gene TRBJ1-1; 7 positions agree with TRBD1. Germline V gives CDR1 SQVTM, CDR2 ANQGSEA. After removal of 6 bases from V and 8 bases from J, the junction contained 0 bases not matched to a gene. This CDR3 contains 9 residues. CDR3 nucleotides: TGCAGCGTGGACAGGGAAGCTTTCTTT. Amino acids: CSVDREAFF.